This TCR beta chain appears in the sequencing data of a study of blood T cell repertoires in COVID-19. Study-level background: Specimens from acute and convalescent COVID-19 originated in the United States, Italy and Spain. PBMCs, B-cell-depleted T cells, or T cells were the source of the cDNA or gDNA that made up the material.

Patients from Seattle were sampled longitudinally, starting during active infection. Germline V CDR1 and CDR2: SGHAT, FQNNGV. The CDR3 is 15 residues long. Germline trimming cut 5 bases from V and 5 bases from J; bases unmatched to any gene: 8. Authors' analysis steps: Nucleated cell number was recorded as an estimate derived from reference gene primer amplification. Using immunoSEQ multiplex PCR, the repertoire was profiled, and TCRdb retains in-frame clones only, with some absent. That table gives V, J and clone size, and the DNA gave D and trimming. The data contain a few hundred thousand clones, about 82% of them singletons.

The chain carries TRBV11-2 and TRBJ2-2; 7 bases map to TRBD1. This sequence originates from a woman between 65 and 79 years old with COVID-19, enrolled during active disease. Sample: peripheral blood. The chain's CDR3 is CASSDRQGETGELFF. The CDR3 coding sequence is TGTGCCAGCAGCGATCGACAGGGCGAAACCGGGGAGCTGTTTTTT.